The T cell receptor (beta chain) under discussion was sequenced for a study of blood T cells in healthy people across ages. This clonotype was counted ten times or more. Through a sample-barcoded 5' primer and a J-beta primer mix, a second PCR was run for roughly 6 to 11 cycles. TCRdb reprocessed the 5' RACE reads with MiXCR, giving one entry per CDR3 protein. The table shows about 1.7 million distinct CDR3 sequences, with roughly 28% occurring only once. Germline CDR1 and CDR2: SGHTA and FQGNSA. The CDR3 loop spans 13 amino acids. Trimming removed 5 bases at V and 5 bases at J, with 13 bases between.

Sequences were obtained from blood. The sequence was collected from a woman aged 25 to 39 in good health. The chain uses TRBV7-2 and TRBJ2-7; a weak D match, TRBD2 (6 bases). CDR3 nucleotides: TGTGCCAGCAGCACCGGGACTTTCCACGAGCAGTACTTC. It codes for CASSTGTFHEQYF.